A selection of T cell receptor beta chains follows, all from one sample in a study of monozygotic twins with inflammatory bowel disease. TCRdb re-analyzed the 5' RACE reads; it lists each CDR3 protein once, without DNA. The sample has approximately 400,000 distinct CDR3 sequences. Source material: blood. Receptors were obtained from a human donor with ulcerative colitis or Crohn's disease, or a healthy co-twin of an affected twin (not recorded which). The CDR3 runs from the conserved cysteine through the conserved F or W.

J	V	CDR3
TRBJ1-1	TRBV9	CASSALLWGTEAFF
TRBJ1-1	TRBV20-1	CSATGYSEAFF
TRBJ2-1	TRBV20-1	CSGGRLGIYNEQFF
TRBJ2-5	TRBV19	CASSPTLSGRGQETQYF
TRBJ1-5	TRBV20-1	CNARRGNQPQHF
TRBJ2-5	TRBV14	CASSQGLVETQYF
TRBJ1-6	TRBV28	CASSLTGMVSPLHF
TRBJ2-5	TRBV24-1	CATSDLPGGTQYF
TRBJ2-2	TRBV7-9	CASSSGAGGPNTGELFF
TRBJ2-7	TRBV7-2	CASGTGPRSYEQYF
TRBJ2-7	TRBV19	CASSDQGEGDYEQYF
TRBJ2-1	TRBV11-3	CASRDGTGGYNEQFF
TRBJ2-2	TRBV11-2	CASSLGAGNTGELFF
TRBJ2-3	TRBV12-3/TRBV12-4	CASSLGEYTDTQYF
TRBJ1-1	TRBV9	CASSAWGEDTEAFF
TRBJ2-1	TRBV29-1	CSYAGTSGTEAYNEQFF
TRBJ2-7	TRBV6-2/TRBV6-3	CASSYSSSGRRTYEQYF
TRBJ1-2	TRBV30	CAWKQSGSDGYTF
TRBJ2-3	TRBV12-5	CASGPGPAIDTQYF
TRBJ2-1	TRBV19	CATSTGTAYNEQFF
TRBJ2-6	TRBV20-1	CSATNRAVSGANVLTF
TRBJ1-2	TRBV5-5	CASSLVRQSYGYTF
TRBJ2-1	TRBV20-1	CSLSSYNEQFF
TRBJ2-1	TRBV28	CASSAGLATHNEQFF
TRBJ2-5	TRBV7-2	CASSIPATTGTQYF
TRBJ1-1	TRBV7-8	CASSLGEGQYTEAFF
TRBJ2-5	TRBV27	CAAAPTVRDQETQYF
TRBJ1-1	TRBV5-1	CASSSGGTEAFF
TRBJ2-1	TRBV5-1	CASSFETYWSSSYNEQFF
TRBJ2-3	TRBV12-3/TRBV12-4	CASSLAGAGKDTQYF
TRBJ2-3	TRBV11-3	CASSLVAGNTQYF
TRBJ2-5	TRBV2	CASSVTGRDQETQYF
TRBJ2-5	TRBV3-1	CASSQVRGGGETQYF
TRBJ1-2	TRBV7-9	CASLGDRLNYGYTF
TRBJ2-2	TRBV7-2	CASSPRLAGVTGELFF
TRBJ1-3	TRBV5-1	CASRTGQGASSGNTIYF
TRBJ2-3	TRBV3-1	CASSQVPRLAGADTQYF
TRBJ1-3	TRBV12-3/TRBV12-4	CASSEQGTGNTIYF
TRBJ2-7	TRBV5-1	CASSFTGTYEQYF
TRBJ1-1	TRBV28	CASSSHSTGRYTEAFF
TRBJ2-7	TRBV5-1	CASSFGQGTHEQYF
TRBJ2-1	TRBV5-1	CASSRDLQEQFF
TRBJ2-3	TRBV20-1	CSPPRALLLSGTQYF
TRBJ2-7	TRBV18	CASSPSSGGLASYEQYF
TRBJ1-1	TRBV20-1	CSAREGSYTEAFF
TRBJ1-1	TRBV20-1	CSARDRRNTEAFF
TRBJ1-2	TRBV7-2	CASSSGTGSGYTF
TRBJ2-3	TRBV28	CASSLWELAGGPGTQYF
TRBJ1-4	TRBV7-9	CASSFVSEKLFF
TRBJ1-1	TRBV7-9	CASSLSGLSNTEAFF
TRBJ1-2	TRBV25-1	CASSGLGGSNGYTF
TRBJ2-7	TRBV4-1	CASSQDQGGIDEQYF